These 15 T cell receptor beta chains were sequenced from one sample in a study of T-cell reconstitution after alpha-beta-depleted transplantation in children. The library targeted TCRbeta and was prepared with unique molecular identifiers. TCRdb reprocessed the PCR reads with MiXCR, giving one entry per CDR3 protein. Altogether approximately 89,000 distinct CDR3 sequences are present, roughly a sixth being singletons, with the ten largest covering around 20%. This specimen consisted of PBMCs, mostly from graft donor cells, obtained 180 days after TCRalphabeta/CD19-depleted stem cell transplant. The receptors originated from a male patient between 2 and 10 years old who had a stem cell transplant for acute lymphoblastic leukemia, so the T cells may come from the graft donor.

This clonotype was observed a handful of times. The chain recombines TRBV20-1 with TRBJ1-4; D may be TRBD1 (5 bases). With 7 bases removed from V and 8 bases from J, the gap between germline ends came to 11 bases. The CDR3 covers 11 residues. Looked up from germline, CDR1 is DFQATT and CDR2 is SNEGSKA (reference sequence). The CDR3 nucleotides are TGCAGTGTAAGAGGGGACGAAAAACTGTTTTTT. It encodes CSVRGDEKLFF.

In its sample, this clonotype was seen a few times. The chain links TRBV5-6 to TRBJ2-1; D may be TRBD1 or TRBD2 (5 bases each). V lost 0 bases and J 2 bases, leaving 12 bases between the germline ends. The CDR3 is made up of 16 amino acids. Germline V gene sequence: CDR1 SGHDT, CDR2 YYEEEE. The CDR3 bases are TGTGCCAGCAGCTTGGACCTAGTGGGGGCCTACAATGAGCAGTTCTTC. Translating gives CASSLDLVGAYNEQFF.

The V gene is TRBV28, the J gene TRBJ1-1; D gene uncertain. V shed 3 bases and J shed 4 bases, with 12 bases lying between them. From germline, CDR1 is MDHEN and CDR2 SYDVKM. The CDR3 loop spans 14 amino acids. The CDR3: CASSFPWKGTEAFF. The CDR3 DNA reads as TGTGCCAGCAGTTTCCCTTGGAAGGGCACTGAAGCTTTCTTT.

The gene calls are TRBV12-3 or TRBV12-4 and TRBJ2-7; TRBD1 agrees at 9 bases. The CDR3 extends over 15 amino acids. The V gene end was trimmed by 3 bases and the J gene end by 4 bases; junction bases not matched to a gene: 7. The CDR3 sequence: CASSFWETGGYEQYF. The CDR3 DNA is TGTGCCAGCAGTTTTTGGGAGACAGGGGGATACGAGCAGTACTTC.

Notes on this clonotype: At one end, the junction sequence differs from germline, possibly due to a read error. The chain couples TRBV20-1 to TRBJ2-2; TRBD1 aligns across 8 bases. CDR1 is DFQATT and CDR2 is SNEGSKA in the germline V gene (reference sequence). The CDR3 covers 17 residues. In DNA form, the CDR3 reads TGCTGTGCTAGGGGATCGGGACAGGTACCGAACACCGGGGAGCTGTTTTTT. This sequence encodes CCARGSGQVPNTGELFF.

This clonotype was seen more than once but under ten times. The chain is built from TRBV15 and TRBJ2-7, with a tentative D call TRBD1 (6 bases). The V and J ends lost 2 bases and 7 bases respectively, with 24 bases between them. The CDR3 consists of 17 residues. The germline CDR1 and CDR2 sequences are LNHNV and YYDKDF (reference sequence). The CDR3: CATSRTREDSNTKEQYF. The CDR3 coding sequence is TGTGCCACCAGCAGAACTCGCGAGGACAGTAACACTAAAGAGCAGTACTTC.

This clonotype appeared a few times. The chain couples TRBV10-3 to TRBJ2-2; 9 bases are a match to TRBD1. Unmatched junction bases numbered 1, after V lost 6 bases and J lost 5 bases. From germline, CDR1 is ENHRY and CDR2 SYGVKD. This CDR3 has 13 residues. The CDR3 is CAIRGTGTGELFF. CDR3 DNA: TGTGCCATCAGAGGGACAGGGACCGGGGAGCTGTTTTTT.

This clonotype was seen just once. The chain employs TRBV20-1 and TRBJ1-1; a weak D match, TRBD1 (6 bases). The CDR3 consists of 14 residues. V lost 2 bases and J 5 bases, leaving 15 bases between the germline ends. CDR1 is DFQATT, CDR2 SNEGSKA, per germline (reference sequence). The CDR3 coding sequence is TGCAGTGCTAGATCTCGGGGGCCGGGAACTGAAGCTTTCTTT. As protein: CSARSRGPGTEAFF.

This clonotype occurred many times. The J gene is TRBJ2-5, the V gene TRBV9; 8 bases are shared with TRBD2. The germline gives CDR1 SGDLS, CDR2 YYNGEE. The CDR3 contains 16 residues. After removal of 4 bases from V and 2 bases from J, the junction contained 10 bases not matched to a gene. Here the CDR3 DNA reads TGTGCCAGCAGCATTCGGGGGGGCCGAGGGCAAGAGACCCAGTACTTC. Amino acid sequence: CASSIRGGRGQETQYF.

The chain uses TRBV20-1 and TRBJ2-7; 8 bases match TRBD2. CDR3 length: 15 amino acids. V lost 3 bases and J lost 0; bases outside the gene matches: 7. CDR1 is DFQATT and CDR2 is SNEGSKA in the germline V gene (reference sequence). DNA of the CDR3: TGCAGTGCTAGGTCGGGACTAGGAGTCTCCTACGAGCAGTACTTC. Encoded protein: CSARSGLGVSYEQYF.

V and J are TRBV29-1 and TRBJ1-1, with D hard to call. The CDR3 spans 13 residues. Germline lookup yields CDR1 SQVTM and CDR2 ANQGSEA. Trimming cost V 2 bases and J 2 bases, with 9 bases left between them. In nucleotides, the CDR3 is TGCAGCGTTGAACGCAGGCAAAACACTGAAGCTTTCTTT. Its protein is CSVERRQNTEAFF.

CDR3 bases: TGCGCCAGCAGCTTGTCGGCGGAGAACACTGAAGCTTTCTTT. Translated: CASSLSAENTEAFF. This chain connects TRBV5-1 to TRBJ1-1; D unresolved. This CDR3 region has 14 residues. Germline-derived CDR1 and CDR2 are SGHRS and YFSETQ. Trimming took 1 base from V and 1 from J, leaving 8 bases between them.

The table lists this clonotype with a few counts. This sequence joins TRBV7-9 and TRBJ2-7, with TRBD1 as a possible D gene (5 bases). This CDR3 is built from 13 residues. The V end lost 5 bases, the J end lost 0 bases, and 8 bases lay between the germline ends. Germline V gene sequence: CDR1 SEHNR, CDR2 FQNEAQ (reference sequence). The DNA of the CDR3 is TGTGCCAGCAGCACGGACACCTCCTACGAGCAGTACTTC. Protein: CASSTDTSYEQYF.

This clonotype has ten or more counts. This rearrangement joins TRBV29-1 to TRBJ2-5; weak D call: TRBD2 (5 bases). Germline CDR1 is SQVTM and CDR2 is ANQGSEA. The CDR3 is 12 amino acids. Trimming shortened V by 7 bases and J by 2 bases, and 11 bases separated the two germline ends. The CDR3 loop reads CSGLSGQETQYF. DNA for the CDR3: TGCAGCGGGCTGAGCGGTCAAGAGACCCAGTACTTC.

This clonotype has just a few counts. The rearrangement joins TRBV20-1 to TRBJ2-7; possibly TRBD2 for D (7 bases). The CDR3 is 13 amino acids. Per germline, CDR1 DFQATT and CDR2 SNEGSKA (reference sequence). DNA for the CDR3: TGCAGCACCGGGGGGCCCCCCTTTGTCGAGCAGTACTTC. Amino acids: CSTGGPPFVEQYF.